This T cell receptor (beta chain) was identified in a study of T cell repertoires in cytomegalovirus infection. General study points: There were carriers of CMV plus the relevant HLA, and cumulative public TCR beta family frequency identified them. The response measured ex vivo was dominated by TCR beta clonotypes (HLA-C-restricted and CMV-specific).

Losses at the gene ends were 4 bases for V and 3 bases for J; bases not matched to a gene: 14. This CDR3 has 17 residues. Per the germline V gene, CDR1 is SGHNT and CDR2 is YYREEE (reference sequence). This clonotype was seen repeatedly, ten times or more. Antigen unknown. Using its own MiXCR run on the reads, TCRdb lists one record per CDR3 protein. This repertoire shows roughly 230,000 distinct CDR3 sequences, more than 9% found once; its top ten account for approximately 1.6%. The sequenced material came from PBMCs. The TCR sequence derives from a human donor in good health (CMV status not recorded). Some clones in this sample may be carry-over from other donors' samples. The V gene is TRBV5-4, the J gene TRBJ2-7; 9 bases line up with TRBD1. CDR3 region: CASSPPGTGSGLYEQYF. The CDR3 DNA follows: TGTGCCAGCAGCCCGCCCGGGACAGGGTCGGGCCTCTACGAGCAGTACTTC.